A single sample gave rise to the 10 T cell receptor beta chains below, sequenced in a study of spatial heterogeneity in lung cancer. Via MiXCR, TCRdb re-called the 5' RACE reads, giving one row per CDR3 protein. The sample holds tens of thousands of distinct CDR3 sequences, roughly a tenth seen once. Indicated time point: blood at routine non-recurrence follow-up after resection. The sequencing used PBMCs, collected at follow-up. These receptors were collected from a female donor with early-stage non-small cell lung cancer.

CDR3 sequence reads: CASSSEGVSSYNEQFF. CDR3 DNA: TGCGCCAGCAGCTCCGAGGGGGTGAGCTCCTACAATGAGCAGTTCTTC. This chain joins TRBV5-1 and TRBJ2-1, with TRBD1 as a possible D gene (6 bases). Germline CDR1 is SGHRS and CDR2 is YFSETQ. CDR3 length: 16 residues. The V end lost 3 bases, the J end lost 0 bases, and 13 bases lay between the germline ends.

This clonotype occurred many times. The genes are TRBV5-4 and TRBJ2-7, with D perhaps given as TRBD1 or TRBD2 (5 bases each). This CDR3 spans 15 amino acids. Trimming removed 0 bases from V and 5 bases from J, with 15 bases in between. The germline V gene has CDR1 SGHNT and CDR2 YYREEE (reference sequence). In DNA form, the CDR3 reads TGTGCCAGCAGCTTGGCCCCCAAGGGGACCCACGAGCAGTACTTC. Translation: CASSLAPKGTHEQYF.

The chain uses TRBV6-5 and TRBJ1-6; D perhaps matches TRBD1 (6 bases). This CDR3 contains 16 residues. Trimming stripped 6 bases from V and 9 bases from J, with 21 bases between. CDR1 and CDR2 from the germline V gene are MNHEY and SVGAGI. CDR3: CASSPKGLWGRSPLHF. CDR3 in DNA: TGTGCCAGCAGCCCCAAGGGGTTGTGGGGGCGTTCACCCCTCCACTTT.

This clonotype has only a few counts. The V and J genes are TRBV24-1 and TRBJ2-7; no reliable D call. The V gene's germline CDR1 is KGHDR and CDR2 SFDVKD. V lost 2 bases and J 4 bases, leaving 5 bases between the germline ends. The CDR3 contains 12 residues. In nucleotides, the CDR3 is TGTGCCACCAGTGATTCCCGATACGAGCAGTACTTC. It codes for CATSDSRYEQYF.

The chain uses TRBV6-1 and TRBJ2-7; D may be TRBD1 or TRBD2 (6 bases each). The CDR3 loop spans 13 amino acids. V lost 8 bases and J 0 bases, leaving 11 bases between the germline ends. Germline CDR1 MNHNS, CDR2 SASEGT. This CDR3 is CASGGQISYEQYF. CDR3 nucleotide sequence: TGTGCCAGCGGGGGGCAAATCTCCTACGAGCAGTACTTC.

The CDR3 DNA sequence: TGTGCCAGCAGTGAGGGAGACATTAATCAGCCCCAGCATTTT. This translates into CASSEGDINQPQHF. V is TRBV2 and J is TRBJ1-5; D remains ambiguous. This CDR3 region has 14 residues. Germline lookup yields CDR1 SNHLY and CDR2 FYNNEI. The germline V and J ends were trimmed by 3 bases and 4 bases, with 10 bases remaining between them.

The chain links TRBV28 to TRBJ2-4; no firm D call. The CDR3 contains 15 residues. V lost 1 base and J 0 bases, leaving 7 bases between the germline ends. Looked up from germline, CDR1 is MDHEN and CDR2 is SYDVKM. The CDR3 loop is CASSLFAEAKNIQYF. CDR3 DNA: TGTGCCAGCAGTTTATTCGCAGAAGCCAAAAACATTCAGTACTTC.

In this sample, this clonotype turned up a few times. V gene TRBV29-1 combines with J gene TRBJ2-2, with a possible D match to TRBD1 (6 bases). The CDR3 has 15 residues. V was shortened by 6 bases and J by 0 bases, with 14 bases between the two germline ends. Germline CDR1 is SQVTM and CDR2 is ANQGSEA. In DNA, the CDR3 is TGCAGCGTCTTCAGGGGAAGATCGAACACCGGGGAGCTGTTTTTT. It is translated as CSVFRGRSNTGELFF.

The V call is TRBV5-1, the J call TRBJ2-5; D gene uncertain. This CDR3 has 13 residues. Germline V gives CDR1 SGHRS, CDR2 YFSETQ. Trimming pared 3 bases from V and 4 bases from J, leaving 10 bases between. The CDR3 nucleotides are TGCGCCAGCAGCTCGATGGGGTCAGAGACCCAGTACTTC. It encodes CASSSMGSETQYF.

At least ten counts were recorded for this clonotype. V and J are TRBV6-6 and TRBJ1-1; a possible D gene is TRBD1 (5 bases). V lost 6 bases to trimming and J lost 3 bases, with 8 bases between them. Germline CDR1 reads MNHNY; CDR2 reads SVGAGI (reference sequence). The CDR3 is 12 residues long. The CDR3 reads CASRLQDTEAFF. CDR3 sequence (DNA): TGTGCCAGCAGATTACAGGACACTGAAGCTTTCTTT.